Shown below are 14 T cell receptor beta chains from a single sample sequenced in a study of human T cells and chemical hapten exposure. TCRdb passed the RACE reads through MiXCR, listing each CDR3 protein once. The profile shows approximately 85,000 distinct CDR3 sequences, 10% of them singletons. Time point in this sample: patch test 2, 6 weeks after DPC sensitization. Treatment: therapeutic diphenylcyclopropenone sensitization with weekly scalp DPC. The sample was whole blood, taken in connection with sensitization to the hapten diphenylcyclopropenone (DPC). The receptors here all came from a woman in her thirties with alopecia areata. Some clones in this sample may be carry-over from other donors' samples.

This clonotype was counted at least ten times. The V call is TRBV30, the J call TRBJ2-5; D is perhaps TRBD1 (6 bases). In germline, CDR1 is GTSNPN, CDR2 SVGIG (reference sequence). V was trimmed by 0 bases and J by 4 bases, leaving 12 bases between them. The CDR3 contains 14 residues. CDR3 DNA sequence: TGTGCCTGGAGTGTAGTACCCAGGGGAGAGACCCAGTACTTC. Residues: CAWSVVPRGETQYF.

The table lists this clonotype with many counts. V and J are TRBV7-2 and TRBJ1-2, with a weak D call TRBD1 (5 bases). Germline CDR1 SGHTA, CDR2 FQGNSA. The CDR3 length is 15 residues. V gave up 5 bases and J gave up 0 bases, with 13 bases separating them. The CDR3: CASSPQRDPNYGYTF. The CDR3 DNA follows: TGTGCCAGCAGCCCTCAAAGGGACCCTAACTATGGCTACACCTTC.

This clonotype was observed at least ten times. V gene TRBV27 combines with J gene TRBJ2-1; D is possibly TRBD1 or TRBD2 (6 bases each). V was shortened by 3 bases and J by 8 bases, with 17 bases between the two germline ends. Per the germline V gene, CDR1 is MNHEY and CDR2 is SMNVEV (reference sequence). The CDR3 length is 15 residues. The CDR3 coding sequence is TGTGCCAGCAGTTTGGAGTCTAGTAGGGGGGATGAGCAGTTCTTC. Its protein is CASSLESSRGDEQFF.

Ten or more counts support this clonotype. The chain combines TRBV23-1 with TRBJ2-7; D may be TRBD2 (5 bases). TRBV23-1 falls under the ORF class, with uncertain function. The CDR3 contains 17 residues. V was pared by 0 bases and J by 0 bases, with 15 bases between. The CDR3 here is CASSQSGNTGSSYEQYF. For the CDR3, the DNA is TGCGCCAGCAGTCAATCGGGGAACACTGGGAGCTCCTACGAGCAGTACTTC.

This clonotype was counted ten times or more. This chain uses TRBV27 with TRBJ1-1; a weak D match, TRBD1 (5 bases). Germline-derived CDR1 and CDR2 are MNHEY and SMNVEV (reference sequence). V was clipped by 8 bases and J by 7 bases, with 17 bases between them. The CDR3 has 13 amino acids. The CDR3 protein is CASRLGAGGEAFF. DNA of the CDR3: TGTGCCAGCCGACTAGGGGCAGGTGGTGAAGCTTTCTTT.

This clonotype was seen repeatedly, ten times or more. This sequence joins TRBV19 and TRBJ2-5; 12 bases are a match to TRBD1. The germline V gene encodes CDR1 LNHDA and CDR2 SQIVND (reference sequence). The CDR3 runs to 15 residues. V was pared by 8 bases and J by 1 base, with 5 bases of the junction left unmatched. CDR3 bases: TGTGCCAGTCCCCGGGGACAGGGGGCCCAAGAGACCCAGTACTTC. Translation gives CASPRGQGAQETQYF.

J is TRBJ2-3 and V is TRBV5-4, with D possibly being TRBD1 or TRBD2 (5 bases each). The CDR3 is 13 amino acids. V was shortened by 5 bases and J by 6 bases, with 13 bases between the two germline ends. Germline V gives CDR1 SGHNT, CDR2 YYREEE (reference sequence). CDR3 amino acids: CASSLPGADTQYF. DNA for the CDR3: TGTGCCAGCAGTCTCCCCGGGGCGGATACGCAGTATTTT.

This clonotype was observed at least ten times. The V and J genes are TRBV28 and TRBJ1-2; D perhaps matches TRBD1 (6 bases). This CDR3 has 12 residues. Looked up from germline, CDR1 is MDHEN and CDR2 is SYDVKM. Trimming took off 7 bases at V and 8 bases at J, with 14 bases between the two ends. The DNA for the CDR3 is TGTGCCAGCAAGGAGGGGGTTTACGGCTACACCTTC. It translates to CASKEGVYGYTF.

The table lists this clonotype with many counts. The chain carries TRBV2 and TRBJ1-3; tentative D call: TRBD1 (6 bases). This CDR3 spans 17 amino acids. Trimming stripped 1 base from V and 4 bases from J, with 17 bases between. The germline V gene has CDR1 SNHLY and CDR2 FYNNEI. CDR3 residues: CASSEVGSTGYGNTIYF. In nucleotides, the CDR3 is TGTGCCAGCAGTGAAGTGGGGTCTACAGGGTACGGAAACACCATATATTTT.

The table lists this clonotype with many counts. The chain is built from TRBV28 and TRBJ2-5; 7 nucleotides match TRBD1. Trimming cost V 7 bases and J 9 bases; bases outside gene matches: 17. The V gene's germline CDR1 is MDHEN and CDR2 SYDVKM. The CDR3 runs to 15 residues. The CDR3 loop is CASTPYRGRPGAQYF. CDR3 sequence (DNA): TGTGCCAGCACCCCTTATAGGGGGCGGCCCGGGGCCCAGTACTTC.

This clonotype was observed at least ten times. The chain is built from TRBV4-2 and TRBJ1-2; D not resolved. The CDR3 loop spans 16 amino acids. Germline CDR1 is LGHNA and CDR2 is YNFKEQ. V was trimmed by 0 bases and J by 4 bases, leaving 15 bases between them. The CDR3 sequence is CASSQDGAASLYGYTF. Written as DNA, the CDR3 is TGTGCCAGCAGCCAAGACGGTGCGGCAAGCCTCTATGGCTACACCTTC.

This clonotype was seen at least ten times. J is TRBJ2-5 and V is TRBV11-3, with 10 bases fitting TRBD2. The junction had 5 bases not matched to a gene; V was cut back by 3 bases and J by 7 bases. The CDR3 is 14 amino acids. CDR1 and CDR2 (germline): SGHNT, YENEEA. The CDR3 bases are TGTGCCAGCAGCTTCAAGCGGGGGGGCGGGACCCAGTACTTC. Protein: CASSFKRGGGTQYF.

There are many counts of this clonotype. V and J are TRBV29-1 and TRBJ2-5; D might be TRBD1 (6 bases). Deletions cut 5 bases from V and 6 bases from J, with 22 bases between. Per the germline V gene, CDR1 is SQVTM and CDR2 is ANQGSEA. The CDR3 totals 15 residues. In nucleotides, the CDR3 is TGCAGCGTTCATCCCGGGACATCGACTCGGAAGACCCAGTACTTC. Its protein product is CSVHPGTSTRKTQYF. The whole variable domain, remainder taken from reference TRBV29-1 and TRBJ2-5, is SAVISQKPSRDICQRGTSLTIQCQVDSQVTMMFWYRQQPGQSLTLIATANQGSEATYESGFVIDKFPISRPNLTFSTLTVSNMSPEDSSIYLCSVHPGTSTRKTQYFGPGTRLLVL.

This chain connects TRBV29-1 to TRBJ2-4; tentatively, D is TRBD1 or TRBD2 (6 bases each). This CDR3 has 14 amino acids. Per germline, CDR1 SQVTM and CDR2 ANQGSEA. With 2 bases removed from V and 7 bases from J, the gap between germline ends came to 15 bases. The CDR3 spells CSVEIGGQRNIQYF. CDR3 nucleotide sequence: TGCAGCGTTGAAATAGGGGGGCAGAGGAACATTCAGTACTTC.